These 20 T cell receptor beta chains came from one sample sequenced in a study of blood T cell repertoires in COVID-19. Method: immunoSEQ multiplex PCR; TCRdb's copy keeps in-frame clones and lacks some. The sample lists roughly 52,000 clones, approximately 85% seen once, with about 13% in the top ten. Sequencing input: peripheral blood. The receptor set was obtained from a human donor in a cohort sampled during active COVID-19.

The gene calls are TRBV27 and TRBJ2-1; the D is unclear. Germline V CDR1 and CDR2: MNHEY, SMNVEV (reference sequence). The V end was cut by 0 bases, the J end by 0 bases, with 9 bases between. The CDR3 runs to 16 residues. The CDR3 sequence is CASSLSSRYSYNEQFF. CDR3 coding DNA: TGTGCCAGCAGTTTATCGAGTCGGTACTCCTACAATGAGCAGTTCTTC.

The V and J genes are TRBV20-1 and TRBJ2-7; D is uncertain. This CDR3 is built from 11 residues. Germline CDR1 is DFQATT and CDR2 is SNEGSKA (reference sequence). Trimming removed 3 bases at V and 2 bases at J, with 5 bases between. This CDR3 reads CSASSPYEQYF. CDR3 coding DNA: TGCAGTGCTAGCTCCCCCTACGAGCAGTACTTC.

The rearrangement joins TRBV24-1 to TRBJ2-3, with D perhaps matching TRBD2 (6 bases). Germline V gene lookup returns CDR1 KGHDR and CDR2 SFDVKD. The V end lost 3 bases, the J end lost 6 bases, and 21 bases lay between the germline ends. There are 17 residues in the CDR3. The DNA of the CDR3 is TGTGCCACCAGTGATGGCTGGGGACGAGCGGGTACCGATACGCAGTATTTT. It yields the protein CATSDGWGRAGTDTQYF.

Only a few counts were recorded for this clone. CDR3 loop: CASRHSGQEHQPQHF. The CDR3 region has the DNA TGTGCCAGCAGACACTCAGGACAGGAGCATCAGCCCCAGCATTTT. The chain couples TRBV6-1 to TRBJ1-5; 7 nucleotides agree with TRBD1. The CDR3 has 15 amino acids. Trimming cost V 6 bases and J 5 bases; bases outside gene matches: 10. Germline V CDR1 and CDR2: MNHNS, SASEGT.

Written as DNA, the CDR3 is TGTGCCAGCAGCTTAAGGGGGTCAGATTATGGCTACACCTTC. Its protein is CASSLRGSDYGYTF. The V and J genes are TRBV7-8 and TRBJ1-2; D perhaps matches TRBD1 (6 bases). This CDR3 contains 14 residues. The V gene lost 2 bases and the J gene lost 5 bases, with 12 bases spanning the gap. Per germline, CDR1 SGHVS and CDR2 FQNEAQ.

The chain is built from TRBV5-4 and TRBJ2-7; D possibly corresponds to TRBD2 (6 bases). V lost 4 bases and J 7 bases, leaving 18 bases between the germline ends. The length of the CDR3 is 14 residues. From germline, CDR1 is SGHNT and CDR2 YYREEE (reference sequence). DNA for the CDR3: TGTGCCAGCAGCGCCGGACTTACTGGGGGGGAGCAGTACTTC. It specifies CASSAGLTGGEQYF.

This chain uses TRBV5-4 with TRBJ2-1; 7 bases map to TRBD2. The CDR3 spans 12 residues. Germline values: CDR1 SGHNT, CDR2 YYREEE (reference sequence). Trimming cost V 6 bases and J 9 bases; bases outside gene matches: 6. The CDR3 nucleotides are TGTGCCAGCACCTGGGGAGGGGCTGAGCAGTTCTTC. As protein: CASTWGGAEQFF.

The CDR3 bases are TGTGCCAGTAGTATGAGCGCCCGTAGCACAGATACGCAGTATTTT. It is translated as CASSMSARSTDTQYF. The rearrangement uses TRBV19 and TRBJ2-3; D uncertain. The germline V gene has CDR1 LNHDA and CDR2 SQIVND (reference sequence). Trimming stripped 3 bases from V and 0 bases from J, with 10 bases between. The CDR3 is 15 amino acids.

This sequence joins TRBV18 and TRBJ2-1; D gene ambiguous. From germline, CDR1 is KGHSH and CDR2 LQKENI. This CDR3 is 14 amino acids long. V lost 10 bases to trimming and J lost 2 bases, with 15 bases between them. The CDR3 here is CATSPLLTYNEQFF. CDR3 nucleotide sequence: TGTGCCACCTCCCCACTTCTTACCTACAATGAGCAGTTCTTC. The whole variable domain, remainder taken from reference TRBV18 and TRBJ2-1, is NAGVMQNPRHLVRRRGQEARLRCSPMKGHSHVYWYRQLPEEGLKFMVYLQKENIIDESGMPKERFSAEFPKEGPSILRIQQVVRGDSAAYFCATSPLLTYNEQFFGPGTRLTVL.

The chain couples TRBV7-2 to TRBJ2-7; 9 bases are shared with TRBD1. Unmatched junction bases numbered 1, after V lost 5 bases and J lost 2 bases. CDR3 length: 13 residues. Germline CDR1 is SGHTA and CDR2 is FQGNSA. CDR3 in amino acids: CASSRQGAYEQYF. The CDR3 DNA sequence: TGTGCCAGCAGCCGACAGGGGGCCTACGAGCAGTACTTC.

In its sample, this clone was seen a few times. This rearrangement joins TRBV2 to TRBJ2-2, with D unresolved. Looked up from germline, CDR1 is SNHLY and CDR2 is FYNNEI. The CDR3 has 15 amino acids. Trimming cost V 9 bases and J 2 bases, with 16 bases left between them. The CDR3: CASRFTRVNTGELFF. DNA for the CDR3: TGTGCCAGTCGATTTACCCGGGTAAACACCGGGGAGCTGTTTTTT.

The chain couples TRBV4-3 to TRBJ1-2; 10 bases agree with TRBD1. This CDR3 contains 16 residues. Germline CDR1 LGHNA, CDR2 YSLEER. V lost 0 bases and J lost 4; bases outside the gene matches: 5. The CDR3 DNA reads TGCGCCAGCAGCCAAGACCGACAGGGGGCAGGCTATGGCTACACCTTC. Residues: CASSQDRQGAGYGYTF.

The rearrangement links TRBV5-1 to TRBJ2-3; the D gene is possibly TRBD2 (6 bases). The CDR3 runs to 14 residues. CDR1 SGHRS and CDR2 YFSETQ come from the germline V gene. V was cut by 4 bases and J by 6 bases, with 15 bases left in between. The CDR3 spells CASSRDSGRDTQYF. CDR3 coding DNA: TGCGCCAGCAGCCGGGACTCCGGACGGGATACGCAGTATTTT.

This clone was recorded only once. The chain links TRBV6-2 or TRBV6-3 to TRBJ2-7; the D gene is possibly TRBD2 (5 bases). Germline-derived CDR1 and CDR2 are MNHEY and SVGEGT. The CDR3 length is 12 residues. Trimming cost V 2 bases and J 3 bases, with 5 bases left between them. The CDR3 sequence is CASSYRGYEQYF. The CDR3 DNA reads as TGTGCCAGCAGTTACCGGGGCTACGAGCAGTACTTC.

In this sample, this clone turned up once. This sequence joins TRBV15 and TRBJ1-5, with TRBD1 matching over 9 bases. V shed 5 bases and J 4 bases; nucleotides not matched to a gene: 6. This CDR3 is 15 amino acids long. The germline CDR1 and CDR2 sequences are LNHNV and YYDKDF (reference sequence). The CDR3 DNA reads as TGTGCCACCAGCTCGACAGGGGGAGGAAATCAGCCCCAGCATTTT. This encodes CATSSTGGGNQPQHF.

This clone was picked up a small number of times. The chain carries TRBV2 and TRBJ2-2; the D gene is possibly TRBD1 (5 bases). The CDR3 totals 13 residues. Between the trimmed V and J ends, which lost 7 bases and 5 bases, there was a span of 11 bases. The germline V gene encodes CDR1 SNHLY and CDR2 FYNNEI. CDR3 nucleotide sequence: TGTGCCAGCAATAGGGGAAAAACCGGGGAGCTGTTTTTT. Protein product: CASNRGKTGELFF.

The rearrangement links TRBV28 to TRBJ2-1; 7 bases agree with TRBD1. The CDR3 sequence is 13 residues long. Unmatched junction bases numbered 0, after V lost 3 bases and J lost 4 bases. In germline, CDR1 is MDHEN, CDR2 SYDVKM. The CDR3 bases are TGTGCCAGCAGTTTGACAGGGTACAATGAGCAGTTCTTC. It specifies CASSLTGYNEQFF.

The rearrangement joins TRBV7-2 to TRBJ2-3, with TRBD1 as a possible D gene (6 bases). In germline, CDR1 is SGHTA, CDR2 FQGNSA. Trimming removed 1 base at V and 1 base at J, with 9 bases between. The CDR3 spans 15 residues. The CDR3 reads CASSLGGQRTDTQYF. CDR3 bases: TGTGCCAGCAGCTTAGGCGGACAGCGCACAGATACGCAGTATTTT.

This chain uses TRBV6-5 with TRBJ1-3; 8 positions match TRBD1. Germline V lookup: CDR1 MNHEY, CDR2 SVGAGI. With V trimmed by 4 bases and J by 2 bases, 1 base remained unmatched. The CDR3 runs to 14 residues. CDR3 coding DNA: TGTGCCAGCAGTTGGACAGGGACTGGAAACACCATATATTTT. Residues: CASSWTGTGNTIYF.

The rearrangement uses TRBV19 and TRBJ2-1; the match to TRBD2 covers 7 bases. V lost 10 bases to trimming and J lost 7 bases; unmatched junction nucleotides: 13. The germline V gene encodes CDR1 LNHDA and CDR2 SQIVND (reference sequence). The CDR3 totals 14 residues. CDR3 coding DNA: TGTGCCACAGTGGGGAGGGAAGGGTTGAATGAGCAGTTCTTC. Translation gives CATVGREGLNEQFF.